This T cell receptor beta chain was identified in a study of shared clonotypes between healthy human individuals. Background on the study: Participating donors consisted of a couple of women and a few men aged 18 to 49.

Using immunoSEQ multiplex PCR, the repertoire was profiled, and TCRdb retains in-frame clones only, with some absent. The sample lists 2 million to 3 million clones; 93% were seen once. V was clipped by 6 bases and J by 7 bases; unmatched bases: 5. Looked up from germline, CDR1 is MDHEN and CDR2 is SYDVKM. CDR3 length equals 13 residues. Each sample came from a Caucasian adult donor living in Nashville, Tennessee. The chain employs TRBV28 and TRBJ1-5, with TRBD1 matching over 8 bases. Sequenced sample: naive CD4+ T cells from PBMCs. The subset denotes: CD45RA+ positively selected. The TCR sequence derives from a man younger than 35 in good health. Some clones in this sample may be carry-over from other donors' samples. The CDR3 loop is CASSPQGAQPQHF. Written as DNA, the CDR3 is TGTGCCAGCAGCCCCCAGGGGGCACAGCCCCAGCATTTT.